Below are 20 T cell receptor beta chains sequenced from a single sample in a study. TCRdb re-called the 5' RACE reads through MiXCR, storing one row per CDR3 protein. The sample records over 25,000 distinct CDR3 sequences, approximately 30% being singletons. Sequences were obtained from naive CD4+ T cells sorted from a lymph node. Subset: naive CD4+ T cells, CD4+CD45RA+CD25-. Receptors originate from a female donor with breast cancer.

Regarding this clonotype: This may come from a read error, since a much larger clone is one base off. CDR3 bases: TGTACCAGCAGTTACCGGAACAATTTCTTACCCCTCCACTTT. It is translated as CTSSYRNNFLPLHF. The V and J genes are TRBV6-5 and TRBJ1-6, with unresolved D. The CDR3 runs 14 residues. Per the germline V gene, CDR1 is MNHEY and CDR2 is SVGAGI.

The chain has TRBV13 and TRBJ1-1; D is possibly TRBD1 (5 bases). The CDR3 consists of 14 residues. Germline lookup yields CDR1 PRHDT and CDR2 FYEKMQ (reference sequence). V dropped 5 bases and J dropped 2 bases, with 12 bases sitting between them. The CDR3 nucleotides are TGTGCCAGCAGCCGATCCGGACAAAACACTGAAGCTTTCTTT. It encodes CASSRSGQNTEAFF.

V gene TRBV20-1 combines with J gene TRBJ2-3; the D is unclear. The germline CDR1 and CDR2 sequences are DFQATT and SNEGSKA (reference sequence). This CDR3 has 12 amino acids. Trimming left V 3 bases short and J 3 bases short, with 7 bases between. The CDR3 protein is CSASTQTDTQYF. As DNA, the CDR3 is TGCAGTGCTAGTACCCAGACAGATACGCAGTATTTT.

With regard to this clonotype: At one boundary the junction diverges from the germline segment, which might be a read error. V is TRBV12-3 or TRBV12-4 and J is TRBJ1-5; D not resolved. CDR3 length equals 14 residues. CDR3 sequence: CASSSTRSNQPQRF. The CDR3 bases are TGTGCCAGCAGCTCAACACGAAGCAATCAGCCCCAGCGTTTT.

This clonotype is termed medium-sized (0.01 to 0.1%). This chain uses TRBV10-3 with TRBJ2-7; possibly TRBD1 for D (6 bases). With 5 bases removed from V and 0 bases from J, the gap between germline ends came to 11 bases. The germline V gene encodes CDR1 ENHRY and CDR2 SYGVKD. The CDR3 loop spans 14 amino acids. In DNA form, the CDR3 reads TGTGCCATCAGTAAGCAGGGGAGCTCCTACGAGCAGTACTTC. The encoded protein is CAISKQGSSYEQYF.

This clonotype has ten or more counts. The CDR3 region has the DNA TGCGCCAGCAGCCAATCATATCGCTTGGGGACTGAAGCTTTCTTT. The encoded protein is CASSQSYRLGTEAFF. The chain links TRBV4-3 to TRBJ1-1; no definite D call. The CDR3 is made up of 15 amino acids. Germline V gene data show CDR1 as LGHNA and CDR2 as YSLEER. Trimming stripped 2 bases from V and 5 bases from J, with 15 bases between.

Remarks on this clonotype: This may be a read error, as it is one base from a much larger clone. The rearrangement uses TRBV4-2 and TRBJ2-2, with 8 bases aligning to TRBD2. With 0 bases clipped from V and 6 bases from J, the junction kept 6 bases outside the gene matches. The CDR3 has 16 residues. Germline V gene lookup returns CDR1 LGHNA and CDR2 YNFKEQ. The CDR3 here is CASSQDRRAGAGELFF. CDR3 bases: TGTGCCAGCAGCCAAGATCGTCGAGCGGGAGCCGGGGAGCTGTTTTTT.

In the case of this clonotype: Given a much more abundant clone one base away, this may be a read error. The chain is built from TRBV4-1 and TRBJ2-3; 11 positions agree with TRBD1. The CDR3 is 14 amino acids. The V gene's germline CDR1 is MGHRA and CDR2 YSYEKL. Trimming cost V 1 base and J 9 bases; bases outside gene matches: 3. In nucleotides, the CDR3 is TGCGCCAGCAGCCAAGGGAGGGACAGGGGGACGCAGTATTTT. It is translated as CASSQGRDRGTQYF.

The chain joins TRBV5-1 to TRBJ2-5; perhaps TRBD1 as D (6 bases). Germline CDR1 reads SGHRS; CDR2 reads YFSETQ. Trimming removed 3 bases at V and 11 bases at J, with 14 bases between. This CDR3 spans 12 amino acids. Here the CDR3 reads CASSSTGHRQYF. CDR3 nucleotide sequence: TGCGCCAGCAGCTCGACGGGACACCGGCAGTACTTC.

Note on this clonotype: Likely a read error: the CDR3 ends without its conserved phenylalanine or tryptophan. This chain joins TRBV3-1 and TRBJ2-2; D is ambiguous. This CDR3 region has 12 residues. Trimming shortened V by 4 bases and J by 3 bases, and 3 bases separated the two germline ends. Germline V gives CDR1 LGHDT, CDR2 YNNKEL (reference sequence). The CDR3 sequence is CASSLHTGELFL. For the CDR3, the DNA is TGTGCCAGCAGCCTACACACCGGGGAGCTGTTTCTT.

V gene TRBV20-1 combines with J gene TRBJ1-3; D remains ambiguous. V gave up 5 bases and J gave up 1 base, with 9 bases separating them. Germline V lookup: CDR1 DFQATT, CDR2 SNEGSKA (reference sequence). The CDR3 is made up of 13 amino acids. The CDR3 DNA follows: TGCAGTGCTCTCCACAATTCTGGAAACACCATATATTTT. Translation: CSALHNSGNTIYF.

In its sample, this clonotype ranks as medium-sized. V gene TRBV20-1 combines with J gene TRBJ2-5; 7 bases fit TRBD1. V lost 3 bases to trimming and J lost 5 bases; unmatched junction nucleotides: 6. The CDR3 spans 13 residues. CDR1 DFQATT and CDR2 SNEGSKA come from the germline V gene (reference sequence). The DNA of the CDR3 is TGCAGTGCTAGGGAGACAGGGTGGGAGACCCAGTACTTC. It codes for CSARETGWETQYF.

This clonotype came up a few times. The rearrangement links TRBV15 to TRBJ1-4; no clear D. The CDR3 runs 16 residues. Germline CDR1 LNHNV, CDR2 YYDKDF (reference sequence). The V and J ends lost 2 bases and 14 bases respectively, with 24 bases between them. DNA of the CDR3: TGTGCCACCAGCAGATTAGGATCGGCAGCCAACCAAGGGCTGTTTTTT. It is translated as CATSRLGSAANQGLFF.

This clonotype was recorded many times. The V gene is TRBV7-3, the J gene TRBJ2-5; 10 nucleotides agree with TRBD1. Germline loops: CDR1 SGHTA, CDR2 FQGTGA. Trimming at V came to 3 bases and at J to 2 bases, leaving 6 bases not matched to a gene. The CDR3 length is 16 residues. The CDR3 sequence is CASSLAGTGVQETQYF. The CDR3 DNA sequence: TGTGCCAGCAGCTTGGCCGGGACAGGGGTGCAAGAGACCCAGTACTTC.

This clonotype occurred many times. The V call is TRBV24-1, the J call TRBJ2-7; D is unclear. CDR1 is KGHDR, CDR2 SFDVKD, per germline. Trimming left V 5 bases short and J 6 bases short, with 16 bases between. This CDR3 comprises 14 residues. The CDR3: CATSADGYSLEQYF. CDR3 nucleotide sequence: TGTGCCACCAGTGCCGACGGTTATTCCCTCGAGCAGTACTTC.

V usage is TRBV12-3 or TRBV12-4 and J usage is TRBJ1-6; unclear D gene. The CDR3 is 13 amino acids. V gave up 5 bases and J gave up 7 bases, with 9 bases separating them. The CDR3 reads CASSRAGNSPLHF. The CDR3 DNA is TGTGCCAGCAGTCGGGCGGGGAATTCACCCCTCCACTTT.

This clonotype was recorded only once. The conserved phenylalanine or tryptophan normally closing the CDR3 is absent here, so this likely arose from a read error. Because the CDR3's place on the DNA is in doubt, the DNA is left out and the CDR3 is given as listed by TCRdb. J is TRBJ1-2 and V is TRBV2; TRBD1 is taken as the D call from the table, unchecked against the DNA. The CDR3 is made up of 10 amino acids, end residues included. From germline, CDR1 is SNHLY and CDR2 FYNNEI. The CDR3 reads CASESPGKFI.

V is TRBV30 and J is TRBJ2-7, with a possible D match to TRBD1 (6 bases). Germline loops: CDR1 GTSNPN, CDR2 SVGIG (reference sequence). The CDR3 contains 14 residues. V was cut by 6 bases and J by 0 bases, with 15 bases left in between. For the CDR3, the DNA is TGTGCCTGCTCTGGACAGTTTAGCTCCTACGAGCAGTACTTC. Translating gives CACSGQFSSYEQYF.

In DNA form, the CDR3 reads TGCAGTGCTAGAATGGGGGTCAACGAGCAGTACTTC. Translation gives CSARMGVNEQYF. J is TRBJ2-7 and V is TRBV20-1; D assignment may be TRBD1 or TRBD2 (5 bases each). Germline V gives CDR1 DFQATT, CDR2 SNEGSKA (reference sequence). Trimming removed 2 bases from V and 5 bases from J, with 10 bases in between. The CDR3 is made up of 12 amino acids.

This chain connects TRBV5-1 to TRBJ2-3; D assignment may be TRBD1 or TRBD2 (7 bases each). Germline V lookup: CDR1 SGHRS, CDR2 YFSETQ. V lost 4 bases, J lost 1 base, and 19 bases lay in between. The CDR3 spans 17 residues. CDR3 region: CASSPGLPRGGTDTQYF. The CDR3 nucleotides are TGCGCCAGCAGCCCGGGACTACCCAGGGGGGGCACAGATACGCAGTATTTT. Full variable domain (rest looked up from reference TRBV5-1 and TRBJ2-3): KAGVTQTPRYLIKTRGQQVTLSCSPISGHRSVSWYQQTPGQGLQFLFEYFSETQRNKGNFPGRFSGRQFSNSRSEMNVSTLELGDSALYLCASSPGLPRGGTDTQYFGPGTRLTVL.